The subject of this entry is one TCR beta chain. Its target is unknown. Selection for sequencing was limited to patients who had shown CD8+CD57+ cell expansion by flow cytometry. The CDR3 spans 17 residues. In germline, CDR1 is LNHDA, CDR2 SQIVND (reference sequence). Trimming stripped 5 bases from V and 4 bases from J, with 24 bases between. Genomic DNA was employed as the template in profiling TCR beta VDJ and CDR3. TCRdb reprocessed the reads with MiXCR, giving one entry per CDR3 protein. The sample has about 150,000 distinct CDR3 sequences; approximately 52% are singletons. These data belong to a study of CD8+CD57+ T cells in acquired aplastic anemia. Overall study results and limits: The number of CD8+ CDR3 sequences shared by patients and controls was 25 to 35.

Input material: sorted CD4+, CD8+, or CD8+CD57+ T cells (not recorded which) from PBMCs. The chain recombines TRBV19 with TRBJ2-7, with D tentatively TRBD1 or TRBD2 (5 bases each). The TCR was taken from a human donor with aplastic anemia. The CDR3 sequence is CASSDRGGPQGRYEQYF. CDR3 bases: TGTGCCAGTAGTGATCGGGGCGGACCCCAGGGTCGGTACGAGCAGTACTTC. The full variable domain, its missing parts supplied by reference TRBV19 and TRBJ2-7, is DGGITQSPKYLFRKEGQNVTLSCEQNLNHDAMYWYRQDPGQGLRLIYYSQIVNDFQKGDIAEGYSVSREKKESFPLTVTSAQKNPTAFYLCASSDRGGPQGRYEQYFGPGTRLTVT.